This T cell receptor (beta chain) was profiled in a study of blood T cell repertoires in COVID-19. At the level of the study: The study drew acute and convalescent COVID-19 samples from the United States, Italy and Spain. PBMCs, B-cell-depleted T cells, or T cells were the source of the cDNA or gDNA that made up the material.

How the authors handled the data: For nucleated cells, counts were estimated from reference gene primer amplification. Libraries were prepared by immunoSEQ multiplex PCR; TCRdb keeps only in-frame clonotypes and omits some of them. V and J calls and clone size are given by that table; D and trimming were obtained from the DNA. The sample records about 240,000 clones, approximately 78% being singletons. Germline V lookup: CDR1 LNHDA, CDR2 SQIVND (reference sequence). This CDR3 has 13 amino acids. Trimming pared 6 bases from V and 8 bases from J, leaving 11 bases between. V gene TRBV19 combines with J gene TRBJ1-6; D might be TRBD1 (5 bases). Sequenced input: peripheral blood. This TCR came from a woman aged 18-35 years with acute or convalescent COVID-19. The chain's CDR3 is CASRPSGYSPLHF. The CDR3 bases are TGTGCCAGTAGGCCCTCAGGGTATTCACCCCTCCACTTT.